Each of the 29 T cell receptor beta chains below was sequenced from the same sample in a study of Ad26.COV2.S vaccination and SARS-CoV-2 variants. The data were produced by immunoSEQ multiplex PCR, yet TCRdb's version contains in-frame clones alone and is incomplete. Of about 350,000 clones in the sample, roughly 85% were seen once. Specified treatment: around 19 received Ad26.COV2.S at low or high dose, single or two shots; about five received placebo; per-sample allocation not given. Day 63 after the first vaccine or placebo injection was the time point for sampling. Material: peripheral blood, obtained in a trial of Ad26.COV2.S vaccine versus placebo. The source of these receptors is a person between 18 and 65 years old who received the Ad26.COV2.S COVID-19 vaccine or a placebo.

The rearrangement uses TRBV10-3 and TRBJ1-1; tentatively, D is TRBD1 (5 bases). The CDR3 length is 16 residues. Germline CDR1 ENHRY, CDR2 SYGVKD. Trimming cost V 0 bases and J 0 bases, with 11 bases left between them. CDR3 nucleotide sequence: TGTGCCATCAGTGAGTCGGGACCAACCGTGAACACTGAAGCTTTCTTT. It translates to CAISESGPTVNTEAFF.

The CDR3 is CASRNRGNTGELFF. The CDR3 DNA sequence: TGTGCCAGTAGAAACAGGGGTAACACCGGGGAGCTGTTTTTT. V gene TRBV19 combines with J gene TRBJ2-2; 7 bases line up with TRBD1. The CDR3 loop spans 14 amino acids. CDR1 and CDR2 from the germline V gene are LNHDA and SQIVND (reference sequence). V lost 6 bases, J lost 2 bases, and 3 bases stayed unmatched.

DNA for the CDR3: TGTGCCAGCAGCTTTATAGTTGGGACAGGGGCGTCCCAATACAATGAGCAGTTCTTC. Protein sequence: CASSFIVGTGASQYNEQFF. This chain joins TRBV7-2 and TRBJ2-1; 10 positions agree with TRBD1. The germline CDR1 and CDR2 sequences are SGHTA and FQGNSA. The CDR3 has 19 residues. V dropped 3 bases and J dropped 4; count of bases not matched to a gene: 15.

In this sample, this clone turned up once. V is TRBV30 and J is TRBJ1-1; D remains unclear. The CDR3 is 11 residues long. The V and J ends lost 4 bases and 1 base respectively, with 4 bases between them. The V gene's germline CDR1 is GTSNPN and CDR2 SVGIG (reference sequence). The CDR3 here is CAWNANTEAFF. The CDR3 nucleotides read TGTGCCTGGAACGCGAACACTGAAGCTTTCTTT.

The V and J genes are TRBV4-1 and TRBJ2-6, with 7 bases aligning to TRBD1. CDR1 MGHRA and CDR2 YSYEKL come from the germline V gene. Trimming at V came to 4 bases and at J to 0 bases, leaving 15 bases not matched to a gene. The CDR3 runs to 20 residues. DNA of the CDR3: TGCGCCAGCAGCCTCGGACAGGCCTTTTCCCCCCTCTCTGGGGCCAACGTCCTGACTTTC. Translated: CASSLGQAFSPLSGANVLTF.

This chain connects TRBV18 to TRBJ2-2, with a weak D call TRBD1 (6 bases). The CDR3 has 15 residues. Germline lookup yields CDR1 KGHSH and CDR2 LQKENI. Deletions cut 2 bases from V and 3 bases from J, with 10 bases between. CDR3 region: CASSPGAGDTGELFF. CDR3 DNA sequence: TGTGCCAGCTCACCAGGAGCAGGGGACACCGGGGAGCTGTTTTTT.

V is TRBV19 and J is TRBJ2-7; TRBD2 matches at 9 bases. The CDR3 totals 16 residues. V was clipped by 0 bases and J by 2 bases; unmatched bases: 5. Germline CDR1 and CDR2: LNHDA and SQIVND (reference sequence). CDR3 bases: TGTGCCAGTAGTATAGATCTGGCTAGCGGGGCCTACGAGCAGTACTTC. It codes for CASSIDLASGAYEQYF.

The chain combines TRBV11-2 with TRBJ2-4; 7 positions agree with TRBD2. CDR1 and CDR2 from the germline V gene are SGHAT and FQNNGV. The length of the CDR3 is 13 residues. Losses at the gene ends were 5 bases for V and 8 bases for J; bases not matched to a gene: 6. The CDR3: CASSPIRGDIQYF. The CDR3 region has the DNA TGTGCCAGCAGCCCAATTCGGGGGGACATTCAGTACTTC.

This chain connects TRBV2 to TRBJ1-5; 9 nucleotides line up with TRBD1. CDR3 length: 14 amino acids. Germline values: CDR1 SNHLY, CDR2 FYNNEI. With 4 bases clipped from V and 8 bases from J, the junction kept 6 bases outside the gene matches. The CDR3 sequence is CASSAQGAGEPQHF. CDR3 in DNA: TGTGCCAGCAGTGCACAGGGGGCGGGAGAGCCCCAGCATTTT. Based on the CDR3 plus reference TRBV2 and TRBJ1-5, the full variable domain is EPEVTQTPSHQVTQMGQEVILRCVPISNHLYFYWYRQILGQKVEFLVSFYNNEISEKSEIFDDQFSVERPDGSNFTLKIRSTKLEDSAMYFCASSAQGAGEPQHFGDGTRLSIL.

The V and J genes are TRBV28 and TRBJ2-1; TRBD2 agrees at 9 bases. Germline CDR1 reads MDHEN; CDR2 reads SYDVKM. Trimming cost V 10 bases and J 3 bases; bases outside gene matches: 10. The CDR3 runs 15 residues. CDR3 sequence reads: CATMRREGFYNEQFF. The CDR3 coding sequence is TGTGCCACCATGAGGCGGGAGGGGTTCTACAATGAGCAGTTCTTC.

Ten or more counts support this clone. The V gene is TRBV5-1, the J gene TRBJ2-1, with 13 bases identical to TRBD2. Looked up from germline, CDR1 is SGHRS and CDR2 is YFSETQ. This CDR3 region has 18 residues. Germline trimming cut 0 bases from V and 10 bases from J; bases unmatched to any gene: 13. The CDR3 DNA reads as TGCGCCAGCAGCTTGGTCGGACTAGCGGGGGTTGGGCCCGCGGAGCAGTTCTTC. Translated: CASSLVGLAGVGPAEQFF.

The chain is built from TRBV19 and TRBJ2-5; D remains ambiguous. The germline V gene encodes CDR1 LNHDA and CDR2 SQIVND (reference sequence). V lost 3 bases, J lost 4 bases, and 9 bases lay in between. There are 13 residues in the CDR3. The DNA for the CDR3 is TGTGCCAGTAGTATTTGGGTAGGAGAGACCCAGTACTTC. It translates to CASSIWVGETQYF.

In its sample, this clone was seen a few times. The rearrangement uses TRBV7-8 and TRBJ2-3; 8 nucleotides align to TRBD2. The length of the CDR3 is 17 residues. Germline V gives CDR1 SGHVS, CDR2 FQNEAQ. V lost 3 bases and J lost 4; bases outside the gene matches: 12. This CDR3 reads CASSFSTRGDRSDTQYF. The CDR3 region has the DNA TGTGCCAGCAGCTTCTCTACGCGGGGGGATCGGTCAGATACGCAGTATTTT.

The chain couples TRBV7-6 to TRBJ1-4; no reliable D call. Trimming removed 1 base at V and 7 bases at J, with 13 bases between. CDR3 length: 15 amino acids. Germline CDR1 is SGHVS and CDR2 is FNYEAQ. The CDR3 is CASSLVLGSSEKLFF. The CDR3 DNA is TGTGCCAGCAGCTTAGTTCTGGGGTCGAGTGAAAAACTGTTTTTT.

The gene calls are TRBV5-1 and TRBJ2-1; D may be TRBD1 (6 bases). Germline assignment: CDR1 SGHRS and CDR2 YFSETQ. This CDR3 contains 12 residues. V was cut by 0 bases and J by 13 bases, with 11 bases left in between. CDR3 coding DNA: TGCGCCAGCAGCTTGGATGGGGGCTCCCAGTTCTTC. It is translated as CASSLDGGSQFF.

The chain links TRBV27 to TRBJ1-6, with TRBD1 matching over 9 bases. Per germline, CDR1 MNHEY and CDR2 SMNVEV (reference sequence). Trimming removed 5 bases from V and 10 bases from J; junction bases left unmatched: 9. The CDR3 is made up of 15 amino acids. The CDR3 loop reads CASSPQGQGMSPLHF. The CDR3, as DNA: TGTGCCAGCAGTCCTCAGGGACAGGGAATGTCACCCCTCCACTTT.

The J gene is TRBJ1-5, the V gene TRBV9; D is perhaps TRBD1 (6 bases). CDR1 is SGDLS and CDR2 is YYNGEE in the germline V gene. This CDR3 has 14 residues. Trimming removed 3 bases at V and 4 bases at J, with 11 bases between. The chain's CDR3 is CASSEGGRNQPQHF. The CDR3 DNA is TGTGCCAGCAGCGAGGGGGGGCGGAATCAGCCCCAGCATTTT.

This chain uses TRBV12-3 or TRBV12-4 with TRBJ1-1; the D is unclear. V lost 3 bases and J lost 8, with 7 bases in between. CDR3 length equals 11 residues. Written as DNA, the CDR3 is TGTGCCAGCAGTTTGTGGGGAGAAGCTTTCTTT. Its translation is CASSLWGEAFF.

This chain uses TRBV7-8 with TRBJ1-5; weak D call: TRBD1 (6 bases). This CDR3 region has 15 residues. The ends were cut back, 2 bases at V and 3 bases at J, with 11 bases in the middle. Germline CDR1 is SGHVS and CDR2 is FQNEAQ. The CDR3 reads CASSLTQGFNQPQHF. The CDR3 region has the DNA TGTGCCAGCAGCTTAACCCAGGGGTTCAATCAGCCCCAGCATTTT.

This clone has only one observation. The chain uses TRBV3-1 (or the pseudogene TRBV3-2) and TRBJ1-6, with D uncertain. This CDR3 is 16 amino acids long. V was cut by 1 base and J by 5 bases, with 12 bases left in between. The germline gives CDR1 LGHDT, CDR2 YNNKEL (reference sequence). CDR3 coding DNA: TGTGCCAGCAGCCAAGTCCACCCCACCCATAATTCACCCCTCCACTTT. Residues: CASSQVHPTHNSPLHF.

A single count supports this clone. This chain's CDR3 is CAALGVMDEQFF. The DNA of the CDR3 is TGTGCCGCGCTAGGGGTCATGGATGAGCAGTTCTTC. V and J are TRBV6-5 and TRBJ2-1; D might be TRBD1 (5 bases). V dropped 11 bases and J dropped 8 bases, with 16 bases sitting between them. This CDR3 region has 12 residues. In germline, CDR1 is MNHEY, CDR2 SVGAGI.

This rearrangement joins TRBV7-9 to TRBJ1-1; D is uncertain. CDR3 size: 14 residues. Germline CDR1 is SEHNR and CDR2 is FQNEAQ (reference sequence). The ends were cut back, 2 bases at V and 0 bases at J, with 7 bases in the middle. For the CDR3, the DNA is TGTGCCAGCAGCTTATTCCAGATGAACACTGAAGCTTTCTTT. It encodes CASSLFQMNTEAFF. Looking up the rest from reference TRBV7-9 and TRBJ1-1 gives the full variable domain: DTGVSQNPRHKITKRGQNVTFRCDPISEHNRLYWYRQTLGQGPEFLTYFQNEAQLEKSRLLSDRFSAERPKGSFSTLEIQRTEQGDSAMYLCASSLFQMNTEAFFGQGTRLTVV.

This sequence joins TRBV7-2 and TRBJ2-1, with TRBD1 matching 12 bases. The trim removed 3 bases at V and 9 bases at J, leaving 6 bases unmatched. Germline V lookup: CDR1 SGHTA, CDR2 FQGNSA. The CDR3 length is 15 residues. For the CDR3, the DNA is TGTGCCAGCAGCTTTACGGGACAGGGGGCGGGTGAGCAGTTCTTC. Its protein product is CASSFTGQGAGEQFF.

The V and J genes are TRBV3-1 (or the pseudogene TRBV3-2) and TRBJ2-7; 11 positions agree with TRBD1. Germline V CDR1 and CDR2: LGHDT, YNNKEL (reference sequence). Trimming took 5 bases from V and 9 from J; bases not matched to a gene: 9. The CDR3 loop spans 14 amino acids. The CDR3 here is CASSYTGQGVSQYF. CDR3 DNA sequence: TGTGCCAGCAGCTATACGGGACAGGGGGTTTCGCAGTACTTC.

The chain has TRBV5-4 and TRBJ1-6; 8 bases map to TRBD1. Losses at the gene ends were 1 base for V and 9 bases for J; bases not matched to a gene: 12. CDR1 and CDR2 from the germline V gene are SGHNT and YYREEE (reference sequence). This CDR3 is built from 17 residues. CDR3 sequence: CASSLMELQGGGSPLHF. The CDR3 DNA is TGTGCCAGCAGCTTGATGGAATTACAGGGGGGTGGTTCACCCCTCCACTTT.

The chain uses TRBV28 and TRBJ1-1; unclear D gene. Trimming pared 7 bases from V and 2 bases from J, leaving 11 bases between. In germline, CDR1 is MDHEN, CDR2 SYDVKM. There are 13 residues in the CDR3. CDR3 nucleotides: TGTGCCAGCAAATGGTCCCTTAACACTGAAGCTTTCTTT. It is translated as CASKWSLNTEAFF. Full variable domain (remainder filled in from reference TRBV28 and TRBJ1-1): DVKVTQSSRYLVKRTGEKVFLECVQDMDHENMFWYRQDPGLGLRLIYFSYDVKMKEKGDIPEGYSVSREKKERFSLILESASTNQTSMYLCASKWSLNTEAFFGQGTRLTVV.

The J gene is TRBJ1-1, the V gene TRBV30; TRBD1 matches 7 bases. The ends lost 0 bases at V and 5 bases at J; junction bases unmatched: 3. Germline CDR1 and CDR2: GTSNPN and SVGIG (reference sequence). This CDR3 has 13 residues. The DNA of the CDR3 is TGTGCCTGGAGTGTACAGGGGAGGACTGAAGCTTTCTTT. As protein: CAWSVQGRTEAFF.

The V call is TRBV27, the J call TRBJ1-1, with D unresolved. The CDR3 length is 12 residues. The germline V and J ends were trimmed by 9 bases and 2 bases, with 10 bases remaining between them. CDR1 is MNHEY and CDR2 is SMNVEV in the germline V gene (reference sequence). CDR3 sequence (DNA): TGTGCCAGGCCACAGATTAACACTGAAGCTTTCTTT. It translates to CARPQINTEAFF.

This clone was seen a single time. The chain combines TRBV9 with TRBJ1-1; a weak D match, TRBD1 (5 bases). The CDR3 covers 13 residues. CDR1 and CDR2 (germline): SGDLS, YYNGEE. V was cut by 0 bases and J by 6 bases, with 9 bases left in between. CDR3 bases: TGTGCCAGCAGCGTAGTGAGGGGCCCTGAAGCTTTCTTT. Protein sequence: CASSVVRGPEAFF.